These T cell receptor beta chains were read from a single sample in a study of Ad26.COV2.S vaccination and SARS-CoV-2 variants. Data came from immunoSEQ multiplex PCR; TCRdb stores just in-frame clones and leaves some out. The sample has about 420,000 clones; 88% are singletons. This specimen was peripheral blood, taken in a trial of Ad26.COV2.S vaccine versus placebo. Receptor source: a person aged 18-65 years who received the Ad26.COV2.S COVID-19 vaccine or a placebo. The CDR3 runs from the conserved cysteine through the conserved F or W. The order of the fields is V gene, J gene, clone size, D gene, CDR3 DNA, CDR3 protein. D genes are given only for firm matches. Not all rows give a size; the values are once, few, many and, for expanded clones, a class.

>TRBV5-1|TRBJ1-5|few|TRBD1
TGCGCCAGCAGCTTGGCTCCAGGGGGTAGACAGCCCCAGCATTTT
CASSLAPGGRQPQHF
>TRBV5-5|TRBJ2-7|-|-
TGTGCCAGCAGCCAGGGAGCATACGAGCAGTACTTC
CASSQGAYEQYF
>TRBV7-9|TRBJ1-3|-|-
TGTGCCAGCAGCTTCTTTGAGGGTTCAGGAAACACCATATATTTT
CASSFFEGSGNTIYF
>TRBV18|TRBJ2-5|-|-
TGTGCCAGCTCAGTCGGCGTAAATGGGCGGGAGACCCAGTACTTC
CASSVGVNGRETQYF
>TRBV6-5|TRBJ2-1|-|TRBD1
TGTGCCAGCAGTTACGGGACAGGAGATTACAATGAGCAGTTCTTC
CASSYGTGDYNEQFF
>TRBV19|TRBJ1-2|-|TRBD1
TGTGCCAGTAGTACAGGGGGTGACTATGGCTACACCTTC
CASSTGGDYGYTF
>TRBV28|TRBJ2-3|few|TRBD2
TGTGCCAGCAGTTTACCGCTAAGCGGGGGGCCCTACTCCACAGATACGCAGTATTTT
CASSLPLSGGPYSTDTQYF
>TRBV19|TRBJ2-1|-|TRBD2
TGTGCCAGTAGTCCGAGACTAGCGGGGGGGCGCGCCCCGCATGAGCAGTTCTTC
CASSPRLAGGRAPHEQFF
>TRBV27|TRBJ1-1|-|-
TGTGCCAGCAGTTTAAGGGCGGGGGGGGTAGTGGAAGCTTTCTTT
CASSLRAGGVVEAFF
>TRBV7-8|TRBJ1-4|-|-
TGTGCCAGCAGCGCCCGGGACTTGGGGATACTGTTTTTT
CASSARDLGILFF
>TRBV25-1|TRBJ2-7|-|-
TGTGCCAGCAGTGAATGGCTCGAGCAGTACTTC
CASSEWLEQYF
>TRBV18|TRBJ2-2|-|TRBD2
TGTGCCAGCTCGCGGACTAGCGGGATAGCCGGGGAGCTGTTTTTT
CASSRTSGIAGELFF
>TRBV6-2/TRBV6-3|TRBJ2-3|-|-
TGTGCCAGCAGTTACTCGACGGTAAGGGGCCTCACAGATACGCAGTATTTT
CASSYSTVRGLTDTQYF
>TRBV5-1|TRBJ2-5|-|-
TGCGCCAGCAGCACGGCAGAGGGCTCGGAGACCCAGTACTTC
CASSTAEGSETQYF
>TRBV28|TRBJ2-7|-|-
TGTGCCAGCAGAAGGGGGGCCCCGGAGCCCTACGAGCAGTACTTC
CASRRGAPEPYEQYF
>TRBV11-2|TRBJ2-2|-|TRBD2
TGTGCCAGCAGCAAGCGGGGAGGCGACACCGGGGAGCTGTTTTTT
CASSKRGGDTGELFF
>TRBV7-3|TRBJ2-5|once|-
TGTGCCAGCAGCAGCCTTAGACAAGAGACCCAGTACTTC
CASSSLRQETQYF
>TRBV13|TRBJ2-7|-|-
TGTGCCAGCAGCTTATATTGGGACAACTCCTACGAGCAGTACTTC
CASSLYWDNSYEQYF
>TRBV19|TRBJ1-2|-|-
TGTGCCAGTAGTCTCCAGGGAACCTATGGCTACACCTTC
CASSLQGTYGYTF
>TRBV11-3|TRBJ2-3|-|-
TGTGCCAGCAGCTTAGAAACTGCCATAGGGGGGCCGGGATTTACAGATACGCAGTATTTT
CASSLETAIGGPGFTDTQYF
>TRBV2|TRBJ2-1|-|-
TGTGCCAGCAGTTTAACCGGGACTGAATACAATGAGCAGTTCTTC
CASSLTGTEYNEQFF
>TRBV7-9|TRBJ2-2|-|-
TGTGCCAGCAGCCCCCCTGGACAGTACACCGGGGAGCTGTTTTTT
CASSPPGQYTGELFF
>TRBV6-1|TRBJ2-7|-|-
TGTGCCAGCAGTGAAGAGGCGACCCATTCCGCCTACGAGCAGTACTTC
CASSEEATHSAYEQYF
>TRBV18|TRBJ2-7|-|TRBD1
TGTGCCAGCTCACCAACCCAGACAGGGAACGAGCAGTACTTC
CASSPTQTGNEQYF
>TRBV6-2/TRBV6-3|TRBJ2-7|-|TRBD1
TGTGCCAGCAGTTACGCCGGGACAGGGGGTTCCTACGAGCAGTACTTC
CASSYAGTGGSYEQYF
>TRBV5-1|TRBJ1-1|-|TRBD1
TGCGCCAGCAGCTTGGCCGGACAGGGGAACACTGAAGCTTTCTTT
CASSLAGQGNTEAFF
>TRBV6-2/TRBV6-3|TRBJ2-7|-|TRBD2
TGTGCCAGCAGTTATCGAGCGGGAACCTACGAGCAGTACTTC
CASSYRAGTYEQYF
>TRBV11-2|TRBJ2-7|-|-
TGTGCCAGCAGCTTAAACAGGGTGGGCACCTACGAGCAGTACTTC
CASSLNRVGTYEQYF
>TRBV28|TRBJ2-6|-|TRBD1
TGTGCCAGCAGTTTTAACAGGGGGCCAGGGGCCAACGTCCTGACTTTC
CASSFNRGPGANVLTF
>TRBV19|TRBJ2-1|-|TRBD2
TGTGCCAGTAGTCCTAGCGGGGGGCGAGGTGAGCAGTTCTTC
CASSPSGGRGEQFF
>TRBV6-5|TRBJ2-7|-|TRBD1
TGTGCCAGCAGTTACGCACAGGGGAGCTCCTACGAGCAGTACTTC
CASSYAQGSSYEQYF